A single sample is the source of the 5 T cell receptor beta chains below, sequenced in a study of T cell responses to AZD1222 COVID-19 vaccine (dated by TCRdb to the early 2020s). Libraries were made using the immunoSEQ multiplex PCR assay. Not all clones reach the TCRdb copy of this immuneACCESS table, which keeps in-frame sequences only. Checked studies attribute under half of the gap to unresolved V genes and leave the rest unexplained. The sample data list roughly 120,000 clones, and roughly 93% of these were observed just once. 5.5% to 8% of the sample rests with the top ten. The time point label corresponds to: baseline before first vaccination. The sample consisted of peripheral blood, taken on day 0 of AZD1222 vaccination. The receptors were sampled from an adult in good health.

The rearrangement uses TRBV28 and TRBJ1-2; D is uncertain. V lost 8 bases and J lost 5, with 6 bases in between. Germline CDR1 and CDR2: MDHEN and SYDVKM. This CDR3 is 10 amino acids long. Here the CDR3 DNA reads TGTGCCAGCCAGAGGTATGGCTACACCTTC. Protein product: CASQRYGYTF.

This clone was seen a handful of times. V gene TRBV15 combines with J gene TRBJ2-1, with D possibly matching TRBD2 (6 bases). Trimming left V 4 bases short and J 2 bases short, with 18 bases between. CDR3 length: 17 residues. The germline V gene has CDR1 LNHNV and CDR2 YYDKDF (reference sequence). CDR3 region: CATSITPASDTYNEQFF. The CDR3 DNA reads TGTGCCACCAGCATCACGCCCGCTAGCGACACCTACAATGAGCAGTTCTTC.

The chain employs TRBV30 and TRBJ1-2; a possible D gene is TRBD1 (6 bases). The CDR3 totals 12 residues. Looked up from germline, CDR1 is GTSNPN and CDR2 is SVGIG (reference sequence). Between the trimmed V and J ends, which lost 5 bases and 6 bases, there was a span of 13 bases. The CDR3 region has the DNA TGTGCCTGGGGATTAGGGGGAAATGGCTACACCTTC. Translated: CAWGLGGNGYTF.

This clone occurred once. The genes are TRBV11-2 and TRBJ2-3; D may be TRBD2 (6 bases). V was clipped by 4 bases and J by 11 bases, with 25 bases between them. Germline V CDR1 and CDR2: SGHAT, FQNNGV. The CDR3 is 16 amino acids. The CDR3 is CASSSTGGKLYTEQYF. The DNA of the CDR3 is TGTGCCAGCAGCTCCACTGGCGGGAAGCTCTATACCGAGCAGTATTTT.

About this clone: One end of the junction fails to match germline, which may point to a read error. CDR3 coding DNA: TGTGCCAGCACCTTACCTCCGGGACAGAGAGCTTTCTTT. Its protein product is CASTLPPGQRAFF. The gene calls are TRBV7-2 and TRBJ1-1, with TRBD1 identical over 7 bases. Germline CDR1 and CDR2: SGHTA and FQGNSA. CDR3 length: 13 residues.